Listed here are 30 T cell receptor beta chains from one sample, sequenced in a study of shared clonotypes between healthy human individuals. Clones were read by immunoSEQ multiplex PCR, and TCRdb kept only the in-frame ones, dropping some. The profile shows 2.5 million or so clones, roughly nine tenths of them singletons. The source material was naive CD4+ T cells sorted from blood. The subset denotes: CD45RA+ positively selected. The receptors come from a man aged 18 to 30 in good health.

V is TRBV30 and J is TRBJ1-2; D gene unclear. V shed 3 bases and J shed 5 bases, with 13 bases lying between them. The CDR3 covers 13 residues. CDR1 and CDR2 from the germline V gene are GTSNPN and SVGIG (reference sequence). CDR3 protein: CAWRLKPTYGYTF. As DNA, the CDR3 is TGTGCCTGGAGGCTGAAACCGACTTATGGCTACACCTTC.

V is TRBV5-4 and J is TRBJ2-2, with TRBD2 matching 12 bases. The CDR3 sequence is 15 residues long. CDR1 is SGHNT and CDR2 is YYREEE in the germline V gene (reference sequence). V was pared by 4 bases and J by 7 bases, with 5 bases of the junction left unmatched. The CDR3 sequence is CASSASGGAGGELFF. CDR3 DNA sequence: TGTGCCAGCAGCGCTAGCGGGGGGGCCGGCGGGGAGCTGTTTTTT.

The chain joins TRBV10-3 to TRBJ2-3; 7 nucleotides align to TRBD2. CDR1 and CDR2 from the germline V gene are ENHRY and SYGVKD. The CDR3 consists of 14 residues. With 5 bases clipped from V and 5 bases from J, the junction kept 7 bases outside the gene matches. The CDR3 protein is CAISRAREGDTQYF. The CDR3 DNA sequence: TGTGCCATCAGTAGAGCAAGGGAGGGAGATACGCAGTATTTT.

This rearrangement joins TRBV21-1 to TRBJ1-5; the table's D gene call, TRBD1, was not cross checked with the DNA. TRBV21-1 is termed a pseudogene. The CDR3 consists of 18 residues. CDR3 loop: CASSKVARQFASNQPQHF. The CDR3 nucleotides are TGTGCCAGCAGCAAAGTCGCTAGACAGTTTGCTAGCAATCAGCCCCAGCATTTT.

This clone was detected only once. The chain recombines TRBV18 with TRBJ1-1; 7 bases agree with TRBD1. Losses at the gene ends were 3 bases for V and 1 base for J; bases not matched to a gene: 11. Per germline, CDR1 KGHSH and CDR2 LQKENI. The CDR3 runs 17 residues. CDR3 loop: CASSPLEGAAPNTEAFF. In nucleotides, the CDR3 is TGTGCCAGCTCACCTCTTGAGGGGGCGGCGCCGAACACTGAAGCTTTCTTT.

This chain connects TRBV7-8 to TRBJ2-5; 9 bases are shared with TRBD1. Unmatched junction bases numbered 3, after V lost 5 bases and J lost 5 bases. The germline V gene encodes CDR1 SGHVS and CDR2 FQNEAQ. CDR3 length: 13 amino acids. The CDR3 here is CASSADRGETQYF. CDR3 nucleotide sequence: TGTGCCAGCAGCGCAGACAGGGGGGAGACCCAGTACTTC.

The chain recombines TRBV2 with TRBJ2-5; TRBD1 matches at 7 bases. V trimming: 6 bases; J trimming: 1 base; junction bases outside the gene matches: 8. Looked up from germline, CDR1 is SNHLY and CDR2 is FYNNEI. The CDR3 contains 15 residues. The CDR3 sequence: CASRQETGRQETQYF. The CDR3 nucleotides read TGTGCCAGCAGGCAGGAGACAGGGCGCCAAGAGACCCAGTACTTC. Full variable domain (rest looked up from reference TRBV2 and TRBJ2-5): EPEVTQTPSHQVTQMGQEVILRCVPISNHLYFYWYRQILGQKVEFLVSFYNNEISEKSEIFDDQFSVERPDGSNFTLKIRSTKLEDSAMYFCASRQETGRQETQYFGPGTRLLVL.

There are a few counts of this clone. Within the sample, other DNA sequences also encode this same CDR3. This chain joins TRBV18 and TRBJ1-6; 7 nucleotides match TRBD1. The CDR3 has 14 amino acids. Germline CDR1 reads KGHSH; CDR2 reads LQKENI. With 2 bases clipped from V and 7 bases from J, the junction kept 2 bases outside the gene matches. In DNA form, the CDR3 reads TGTGCCAGCTCACCAGGGACAGCGAATTCACCCCTCCACTTT. As protein: CASSPGTANSPLHF.

The rearrangement joins TRBV20-1 to TRBJ1-1, with 7 bases aligning to TRBD1. Germline CDR1 DFQATT, CDR2 SNEGSKA (reference sequence). V shed 6 bases and J 11 bases; nucleotides not matched to a gene: 6. This CDR3 is 10 amino acids long. The DNA of the CDR3 is TGCAGTGCCAGACAGGGCGATGCTTTCTTT. As protein: CSARQGDAFF.

A note on this clone: The identical CDR3 is also encoded by other nucleotide sequences in the sample. The V gene is TRBV30, the J gene TRBJ2-7; 9 bases match TRBD1. Germline V gene lookup returns CDR1 GTSNPN and CDR2 SVGIG (reference sequence). This CDR3 has 14 residues. Losses at the gene ends were 7 bases for V and 1 base for J; bases not matched to a gene: 8. For the CDR3, the DNA is TGTGCCTCGCACAGGGGGCCGGGATCCTACGAGCAGTACTTC. Translation: CASHRGPGSYEQYF.

CDR3 residues: CASGLVEGTQYF. CDR3 DNA: TGTGCTAGTGGTTTGGTAGAGGGTACGCAGTATTTT. The chain has TRBV12-5 and TRBJ2-3; weak D call: TRBD2 (5 bases). This CDR3 comprises 12 residues. Trimming cost V 0 bases and J 8 bases, with 6 bases left between them. Germline loops: CDR1 LGHNT, CDR2 FRNRAP.

V is TRBV27 and J is TRBJ1-3, with no clear D. This CDR3 is 15 amino acids long. Trimming took 2 bases from V and 0 from J, leaving 8 bases between them. The germline gives CDR1 MNHEY, CDR2 SMNVEV (reference sequence). The CDR3 region has the DNA TGTGCCAGCAGTTTAGTTCAATACTCTGGAAACACCATATATTTT. It yields the protein CASSLVQYSGNTIYF.

The chain has TRBV5-4 and TRBJ2-7; D uncertain. CDR1 SGHNT and CDR2 YYREEE come from the germline V gene (reference sequence). V lost 7 bases and J 2 bases, leaving 10 bases between the germline ends. CDR3 length equals 12 residues. CDR3 residues: CASGETAYEQYF. The CDR3 nucleotides are TGTGCCAGCGGGGAAACTGCCTACGAGCAGTACTTC.

V and J are TRBV5-5 and TRBJ1-3; D might be TRBD1 (5 bases). CDR1 is SGHKS, CDR2 YYEKEE, per germline (reference sequence). The CDR3 totals 13 residues. V was cut by 1 base and J by 8 bases, with 10 bases left in between. The chain's CDR3 is CASSLLGADTIYF. CDR3 nucleotides: TGTGCCAGCAGCTTGCTCGGGGCGGACACCATATATTTT.

This sequence joins TRBV7-9 and TRBJ2-1; 10 nucleotides align to TRBD2. The V segment lost 5 bases and the J segment 5 bases; nucleotides outside the gene matches: 6. Germline V gene lookup returns CDR1 SEHNR and CDR2 FQNEAQ (reference sequence). The CDR3 is made up of 15 amino acids. DNA for the CDR3: TGTGCCAGCAGCCGCGGACTAGCGGAGAACAATGAGCAGTTCTTC. Its protein product is CASSRGLAENNEQFF.

This clone came up once. This rearrangement joins TRBV11-2 to TRBJ1-1; a possible D gene is TRBD1 (5 bases). The CDR3 runs 15 residues. From germline, CDR1 is SGHAT and CDR2 FQNNGV. V gave up 4 bases and J gave up 1 base, with 13 bases separating them. The CDR3 here is CASSSSGTPNTEAFF. CDR3 nucleotides: TGTGCCAGCAGCTCTTCCGGGACGCCGAACACTGAAGCTTTCTTT.

Comments on this clone: The same CDR3 arises from other DNA sequences in this sample as well. In DNA form, the CDR3 reads TGCGCCAGCAGCCAGGGACAGGGGATTCAGCCCCAGCATTTT. This gives the protein CASSQGQGIQPQHF. The genes are TRBV4-3 and TRBJ1-5; 10 bases line up with TRBD1. The germline gives CDR1 LGHNA, CDR2 YSLEER. J was trimmed by 6 bases and V by 3 bases; bases with no gene match: 2. This CDR3 has 14 residues.

This chain connects TRBV29-1 to TRBJ2-5, with D tentatively TRBD1 (6 bases). The DNA end is more similar to TRBJ2-7, so the J call may be wrong. In germline, CDR1 is SQVTM, CDR2 ANQGSEA. The CDR3 is made up of 13 amino acids. CDR3 nucleotides: TGCAGCGCCCTACAGGGTTCCACCTACGAGCAGTACTTC. Translation gives CSALQGSTYEQYF.

This chain joins TRBV7-8 and TRBJ1-1, with a possible D match to TRBD1 (6 bases). The CDR3 extends over 11 amino acids. From germline, CDR1 is SGHVS and CDR2 FQNEAQ. The V end was cut by 8 bases, the J end by 6 bases, with 10 bases between. CDR3 loop: CASFTGPEAFF. CDR3 DNA: TGTGCCAGCTTTACAGGGCCTGAAGCTTTCTTT.

This clone was seen only once. The sample holds other DNA sequences that translate to the same CDR3. The rearrangement links TRBV18 to TRBJ2-2; TRBD1 might be the D (6 bases). Germline values: CDR1 KGHSH, CDR2 LQKENI. The CDR3 sequence is 15 residues long. Trimming shortened V by 3 bases and J by 1 base, and 9 bases separated the two germline ends. CDR3 in amino acids: CASSPLGQNTGELFF. Here the CDR3 DNA reads TGTGCCAGCTCACCGCTGGGACAGAACACCGGGGAGCTGTTTTTT.

The J gene is TRBJ2-1, the V gene TRBV10-3; D is possibly TRBD2 (6 bases). Germline V CDR1 and CDR2: ENHRY, SYGVKD. CDR3 length equals 12 residues. Trimming stripped 6 bases from V and 8 bases from J, with 11 bases between. CDR3 nucleotides: TGTGCCATCAGGGGCTCTAGCGATGAGCAGTTCTTC. Its translation is CAIRGSSDEQFF.

This chain uses TRBV9 with TRBJ2-1; the match to TRBD2 covers 10 bases. This CDR3 region has 17 residues. Trimming took 0 bases from V and 5 from J; bases not matched to a gene: 8. From germline, CDR1 is SGDLS and CDR2 YYNGEE. The chain's CDR3 is CASSVVYGLAVNNEQFF. The CDR3 coding sequence is TGTGCCAGCAGCGTAGTTTATGGACTAGCGGTAAACAATGAGCAGTTCTTC.

This rearrangement joins TRBV25-1 to TRBJ1-5; tentative D call: TRBD1 (5 bases). Per germline, CDR1 MGHDK and CDR2 SYGVNS. V was trimmed by 2 bases and J by 4 bases, leaving 9 bases between them. The CDR3 extends over 14 amino acids. CDR3 sequence: CASSETGVNQPQHF. CDR3 nucleotide sequence: TGTGCCAGCAGTGAAACAGGAGTTAATCAGCCCCAGCATTTT.

This chain connects TRBV6-5 to TRBJ2-1, with TRBD2 matching over 11 bases. Germline CDR1 reads MNHEY; CDR2 reads SVGAGI. Losses at the gene ends were 5 bases for V and 9 bases for J; bases not matched to a gene: 9. The CDR3 covers 15 residues. CDR3 loop: CASSPRTSGGSEQFF. The CDR3 coding sequence is TGTGCCAGCAGTCCTCGCACTAGCGGGGGTTCTGAGCAGTTCTTC.

The chain employs TRBV10-3 and TRBJ1-1; D remains ambiguous. The CDR3 is made up of 13 amino acids. V dropped 3 bases and J dropped 5 bases, with 10 bases sitting between them. In germline, CDR1 is ENHRY, CDR2 SYGVKD. CDR3 protein: CAISDFSGTEAFF. The CDR3 region has the DNA TGTGCCATCAGTGACTTCTCGGGGACTGAAGCTTTCTTT.

This chain uses TRBV4-1 with TRBJ2-2; the match to TRBD1 covers 9 bases. The CDR3 covers 19 residues. The germline CDR1 and CDR2 sequences are MGHRA and YSYEKL. Germline trimming cut 3 bases from V and 4 bases from J; bases unmatched to any gene: 15. CDR3 bases: TGCGCCAGCAGCCACATGAGGTCCGGGACAGGGTTTAGCACCGGGGAGCTGTTTTTT. Translating gives CASSHMRSGTGFSTGELFF.

The chain joins TRBV29-1 to TRBJ2-2, with 8 bases matching TRBD1. The germline V gene has CDR1 SQVTM and CDR2 ANQGSEA. V was pared by 5 bases and J by 0 bases, with 8 bases of the junction left unmatched. The CDR3 spans 16 residues. For the CDR3, the DNA is TGCAGCGTTTCTAGTTTGGACAGGGCGAACACCGGGGAGCTGTTTTTT. The encoded protein is CSVSSLDRANTGELFF.

The rearrangement uses TRBV5-6 and TRBJ2-5, with 10 bases aligning to TRBD2. The CDR3 runs to 15 residues. CDR1 is SGHDT, CDR2 YYEEEE, per germline. Losses at the gene ends were 2 bases for V and 4 bases for J; bases not matched to a gene: 5. Here the CDR3 reads CASSFRGLASETQYF. The DNA of the CDR3 is TGTGCCAGCAGCTTCCGGGGACTAGCGTCAGAGACCCAGTACTTC.

The chain joins TRBV6-5 to TRBJ2-1; D remains unclear. The V gene lost 5 bases and the J gene lost 6 bases, with 8 bases spanning the gap. There are 12 residues in the CDR3. Germline CDR1 reads MNHEY; CDR2 reads SVGAGI. Here the CDR3 DNA reads TGTGCCAGCAGTCGGAGTCCCAATGAGCAGTTCTTC. It codes for CASSRSPNEQFF.

This chain connects TRBV7-5 to TRBJ2-5; the tabulated D call, TRBD2, remains unverified against the DNA. TRBV7-5 is classified as a pseudogene. This CDR3 region has 16 residues. The DNA for the CDR3 is TGTGCCAGAAGCCCACCCCCAGCGGACACCGGGGGGCCCCAGTACTTC. Amino acid sequence: CARSPPPADTGGPQYF.